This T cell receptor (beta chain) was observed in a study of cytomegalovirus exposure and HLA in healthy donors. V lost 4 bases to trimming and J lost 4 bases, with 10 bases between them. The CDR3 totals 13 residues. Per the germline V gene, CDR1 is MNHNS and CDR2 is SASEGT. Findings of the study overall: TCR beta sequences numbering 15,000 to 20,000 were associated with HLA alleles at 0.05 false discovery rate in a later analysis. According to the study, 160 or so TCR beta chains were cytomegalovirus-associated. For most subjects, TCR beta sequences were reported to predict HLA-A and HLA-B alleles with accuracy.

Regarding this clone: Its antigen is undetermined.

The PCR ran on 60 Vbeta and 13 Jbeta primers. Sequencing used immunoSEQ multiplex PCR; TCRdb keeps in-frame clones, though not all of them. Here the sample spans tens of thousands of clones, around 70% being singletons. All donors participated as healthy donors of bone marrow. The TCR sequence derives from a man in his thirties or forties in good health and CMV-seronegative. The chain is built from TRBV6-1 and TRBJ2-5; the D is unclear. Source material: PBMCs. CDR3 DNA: TGTGCCAGCAGTGTATCTAGTTCAGAGACCCAGTACTTC. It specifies CASSVSSSETQYF.